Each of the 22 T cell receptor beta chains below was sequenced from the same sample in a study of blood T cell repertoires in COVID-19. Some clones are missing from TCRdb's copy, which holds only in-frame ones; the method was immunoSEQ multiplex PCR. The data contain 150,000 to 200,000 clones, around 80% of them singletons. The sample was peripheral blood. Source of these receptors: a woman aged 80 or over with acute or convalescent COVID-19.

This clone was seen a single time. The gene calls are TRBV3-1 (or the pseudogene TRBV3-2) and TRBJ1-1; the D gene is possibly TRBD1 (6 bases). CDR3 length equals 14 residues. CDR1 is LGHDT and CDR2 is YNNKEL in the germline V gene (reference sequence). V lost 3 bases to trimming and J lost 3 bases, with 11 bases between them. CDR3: CASSHQGPDTEAFF. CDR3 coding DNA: TGTGCCAGCAGCCACCAGGGGCCGGACACTGAAGCTTTCTTT.

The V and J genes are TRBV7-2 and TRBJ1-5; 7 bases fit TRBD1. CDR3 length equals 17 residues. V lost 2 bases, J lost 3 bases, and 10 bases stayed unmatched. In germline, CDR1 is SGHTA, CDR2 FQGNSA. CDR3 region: CASSLRPQGVANQPQHF. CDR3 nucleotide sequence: TGTGCCAGCAGCTTACGTCCGCAGGGGGTAGCCAATCAGCCCCAGCATTTT.

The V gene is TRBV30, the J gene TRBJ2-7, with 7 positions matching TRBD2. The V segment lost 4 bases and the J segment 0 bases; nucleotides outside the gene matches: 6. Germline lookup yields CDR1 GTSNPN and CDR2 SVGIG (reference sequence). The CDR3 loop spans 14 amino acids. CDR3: CAWISAGNSYEQYF. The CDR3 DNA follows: TGTGCCTGGATCTCAGCGGGGAACTCCTACGAGCAGTACTTC.

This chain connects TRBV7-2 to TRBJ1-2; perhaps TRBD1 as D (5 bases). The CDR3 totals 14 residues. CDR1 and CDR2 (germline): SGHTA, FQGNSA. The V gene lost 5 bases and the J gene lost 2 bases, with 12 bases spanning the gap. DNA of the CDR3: TGTGCCAGCAGCACCCGGGGGGGGAACTATGGCTACACCTTC. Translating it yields CASSTRGGNYGYTF.

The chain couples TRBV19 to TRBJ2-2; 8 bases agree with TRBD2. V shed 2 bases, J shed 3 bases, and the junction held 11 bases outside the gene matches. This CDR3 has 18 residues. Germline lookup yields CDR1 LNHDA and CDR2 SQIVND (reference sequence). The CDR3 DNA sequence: TGTGCCAGTAGTATACCCCGATATAGACTAGCGCACACCGGGGAGCTGTTTTTT. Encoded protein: CASSIPRYRLAHTGELFF.

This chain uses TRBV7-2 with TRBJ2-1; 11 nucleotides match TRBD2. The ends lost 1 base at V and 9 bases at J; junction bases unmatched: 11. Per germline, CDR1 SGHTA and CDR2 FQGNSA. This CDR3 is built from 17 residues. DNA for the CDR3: TGTGCCAGCAGCTTAGTGGGTTCTAGCGGGAGGTCGGGTGAGCAGTTCTTC. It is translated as CASSLVGSSGRSGEQFF.

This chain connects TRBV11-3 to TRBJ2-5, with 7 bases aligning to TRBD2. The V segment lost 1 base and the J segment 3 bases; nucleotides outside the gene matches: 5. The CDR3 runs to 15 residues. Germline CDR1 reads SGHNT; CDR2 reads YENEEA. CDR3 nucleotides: TGTGCCAGCAGCTTAGCCGGGGGGAGGAAAGAGACCCAGTACTTC. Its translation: CASSLAGGRKETQYF.

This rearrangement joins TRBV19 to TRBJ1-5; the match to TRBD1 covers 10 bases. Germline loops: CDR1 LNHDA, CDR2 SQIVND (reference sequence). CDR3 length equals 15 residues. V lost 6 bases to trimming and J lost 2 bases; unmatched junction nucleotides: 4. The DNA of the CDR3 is TGTGCCAGTAGGTTGACAGGGGGCCGCAATCAGCCCCAGCATTTT. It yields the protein CASRLTGGRNQPQHF.

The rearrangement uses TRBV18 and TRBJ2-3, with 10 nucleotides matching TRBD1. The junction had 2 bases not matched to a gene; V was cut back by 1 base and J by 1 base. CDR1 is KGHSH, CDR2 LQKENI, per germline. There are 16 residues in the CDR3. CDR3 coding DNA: TGTGCCAGCTCACCACTAGGGACAGGGGGCACAGATACGCAGTATTTT. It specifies CASSPLGTGGTDTQYF.

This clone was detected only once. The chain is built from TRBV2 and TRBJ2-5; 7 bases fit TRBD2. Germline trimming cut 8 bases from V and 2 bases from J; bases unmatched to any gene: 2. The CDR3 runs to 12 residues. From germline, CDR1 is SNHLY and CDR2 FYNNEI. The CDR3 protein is CASGGEQETQYF. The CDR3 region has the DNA TGTGCCAGCGGGGGGGAACAAGAGACCCAGTACTTC.

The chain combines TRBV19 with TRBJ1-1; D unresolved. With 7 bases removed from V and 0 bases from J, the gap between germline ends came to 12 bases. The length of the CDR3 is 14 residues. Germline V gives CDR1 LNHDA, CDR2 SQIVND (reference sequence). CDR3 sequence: CASKNPTVNTEAFF. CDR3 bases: TGTGCCAGTAAAAATCCAACAGTGAACACTGAAGCTTTCTTT.

CDR3 coding DNA: TGTGCCAGCAGCCAAGAACGGAGGGGGCCTTATTATGAGCAGTTCTTC. Translation: CASSQERRGPYYEQFF. The genes are TRBV4-2 and TRBJ2-1, with a possible D match to TRBD1 (7 bases). Trimming left V 0 bases short and J 8 bases short, with 17 bases between. The CDR3 length is 16 residues. Germline values: CDR1 LGHNA, CDR2 YNFKEQ.

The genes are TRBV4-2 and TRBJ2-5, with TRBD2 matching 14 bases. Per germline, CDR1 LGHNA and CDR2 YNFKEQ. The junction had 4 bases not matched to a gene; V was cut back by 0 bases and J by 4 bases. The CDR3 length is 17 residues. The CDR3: CASSQEGTSGGRETQYF. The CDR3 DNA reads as TGTGCCAGCAGCCAAGAAGGGACTAGCGGGGGACGAGAGACCCAGTACTTC.

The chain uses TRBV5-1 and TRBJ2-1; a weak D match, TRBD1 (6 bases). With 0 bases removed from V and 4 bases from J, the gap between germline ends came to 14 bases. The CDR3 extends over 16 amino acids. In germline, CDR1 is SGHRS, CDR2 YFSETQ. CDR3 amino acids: CASSLDPRDKYNEQFF. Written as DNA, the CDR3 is TGCGCCAGCAGCTTGGACCCCCGGGACAAGTACAATGAGCAGTTCTTC.

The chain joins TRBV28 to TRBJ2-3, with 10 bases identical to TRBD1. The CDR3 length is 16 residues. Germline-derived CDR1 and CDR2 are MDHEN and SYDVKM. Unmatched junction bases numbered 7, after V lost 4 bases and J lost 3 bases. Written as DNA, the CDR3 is TGTGCCAGCAGTTCGGTGGGACAGGGGTTAACAGATACGCAGTATTTT. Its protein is CASSSVGQGLTDTQYF.

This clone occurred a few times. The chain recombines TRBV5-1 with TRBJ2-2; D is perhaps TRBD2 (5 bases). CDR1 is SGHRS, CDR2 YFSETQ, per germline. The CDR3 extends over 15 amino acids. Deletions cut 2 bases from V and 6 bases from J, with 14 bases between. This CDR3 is CASSFAAGSAGELFF. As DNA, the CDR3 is TGCGCCAGCAGCTTCGCTGCCGGTAGCGCCGGGGAGCTGTTTTTT.

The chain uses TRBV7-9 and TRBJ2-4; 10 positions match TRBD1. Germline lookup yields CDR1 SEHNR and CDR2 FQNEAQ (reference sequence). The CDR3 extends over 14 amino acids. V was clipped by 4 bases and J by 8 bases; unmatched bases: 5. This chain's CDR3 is CASSSDRGLDIQYF. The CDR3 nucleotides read TGTGCCAGCAGCTCAGACAGGGGGCTGGACATTCAGTACTTC.

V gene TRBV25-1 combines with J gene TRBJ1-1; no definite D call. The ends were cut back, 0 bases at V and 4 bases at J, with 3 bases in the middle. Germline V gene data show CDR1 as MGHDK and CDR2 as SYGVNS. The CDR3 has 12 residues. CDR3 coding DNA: TGTGCCAGCAGTGAATATAGCACTGAAGCTTTCTTT. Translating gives CASSEYSTEAFF.

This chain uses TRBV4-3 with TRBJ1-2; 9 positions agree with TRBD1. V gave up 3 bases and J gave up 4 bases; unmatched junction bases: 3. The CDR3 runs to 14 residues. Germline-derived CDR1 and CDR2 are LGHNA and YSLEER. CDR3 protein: CASSQPGQGYGYTF. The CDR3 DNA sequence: TGCGCCAGCAGCCAGCCGGGACAGGGCTATGGCTACACCTTC.

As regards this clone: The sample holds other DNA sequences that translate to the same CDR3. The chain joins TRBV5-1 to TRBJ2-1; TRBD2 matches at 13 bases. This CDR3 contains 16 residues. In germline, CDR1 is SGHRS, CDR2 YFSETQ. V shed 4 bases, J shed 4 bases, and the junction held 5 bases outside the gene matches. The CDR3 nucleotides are TGCGCCAGCAGCCCAGGGACTAGCGGGATATACAATGAGCAGTTCTTC. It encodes CASSPGTSGIYNEQFF.

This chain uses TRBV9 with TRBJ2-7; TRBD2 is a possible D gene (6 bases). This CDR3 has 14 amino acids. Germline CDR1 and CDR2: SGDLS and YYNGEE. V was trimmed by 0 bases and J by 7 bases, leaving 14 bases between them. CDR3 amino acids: CASSVDRGKGEQYF. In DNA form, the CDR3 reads TGTGCCAGCAGCGTAGACCGGGGGAAGGGGGAGCAGTACTTC.

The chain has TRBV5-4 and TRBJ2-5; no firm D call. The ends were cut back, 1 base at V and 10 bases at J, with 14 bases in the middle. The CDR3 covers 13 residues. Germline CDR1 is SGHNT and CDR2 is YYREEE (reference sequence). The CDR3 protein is CASSLHTKMFQYF. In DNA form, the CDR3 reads TGTGCCAGCAGCTTGCATACTAAAATGTTCCAGTACTTC. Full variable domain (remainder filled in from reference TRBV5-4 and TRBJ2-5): ETGVTQSPTHLIKTRGQQVTLRCSSQSGHNTVSWYQQALGQGPQFIFQYYREEENGRGNFPPRFSGLQFPNYSSELNVNALELDDSALYLCASSLHTKMFQYFGPGTRLLVL.